This T cell receptor beta chain was retrieved from a study of T cells in Graves' hyperthyroidism and ophthalmopathy. Notes on the study in general: Most thyroid clonotypes with frequency above 0.001 were detected in blood. In the analysis, a 13 V-J model separated ophthalmopathy from stable hyperthyroidism.

From germline, CDR1 is MNHEY and CDR2 SVGAGI. The CDR3 spans 15 residues. The germline V and J ends were trimmed by 0 bases and 0 bases, with 7 bases remaining between them. The table lists this clonotype with many counts. What it binds is unknown. TCR beta CDR3 regions were amplified from RNA. Researchers ran a first-round RT-PCR on the TCR CDR3 using the HTBI primer set. TCRdb re-analysed the multiplex PCR reads in MiXCR, keeping a single row per CDR3 protein. The table shows roughly 640,000 distinct CDR3 sequences, with about a sixth occurring only once. The source is a woman in her 40s with Graves' ophthalmopathy. The sequencing input was blood. This chain joins TRBV6-5 and TRBJ2-3; no clear D. CDR3 sequence: CASSYSQPSTDTQYF. As DNA, the CDR3 is TGTGCCAGCAGTTACTCACAACCTAGCACAGATACGCAGTATTTT.